This TCR beta chain was recovered during a study of control samples from healthy donors and cancer patients. This clone occurred a few times. The table came from immunoSEQ multiplex PCR; TCRdb's copy has only in-frame clones and leaves some out. Of around 200,000 clones in the sample, approximately 95% are singletons; the top ten hold approximately 1.5%. This CDR3 spans 15 amino acids. Germline values: CDR1 MDHEN, CDR2 SYDVKM. V lost 6 bases and J 7 bases, leaving 22 bases between the germline ends. The clonotype was recovered from a man aged 18-30 years in good health. The V call is TRBV28, the J call TRBJ2-7; TRBD2 is a possible D gene (5 bases). The sample consisted of blood. The CDR3: CASSPFGKGRGEQYF. The CDR3 coding sequence is TGTGCCAGCAGCCCCTTTGGGAAGGGAAGAGGGGAGCAGTACTTC.